The T cell receptor beta chain described here comes from a study of STAT5B mutations in CD4+ large granular lymphocyte leukemia. Study results and caveats: Higher CD4+ than CD8+ T-LGLL clonality might reflect small sample size. CD4-sorted patient repertoires seemed more clonal than healthy CD4+ repertoires.

TCRdb keeps only in-frame clones here, not all; method: immunoSEQ multiplex PCR. The sample yields approximately 35,000 clones, 76% seen once. Germline V gene lookup returns CDR1 SGHRS and CDR2 YFSETQ. Unmatched junction bases numbered 8, after V lost 6 bases and J lost 3 bases. This CDR3 region has 15 residues. Note on this clone: The antigen remains unidentified.

This chain joins TRBV5-1 and TRBJ2-2; 7 bases match TRBD2. What was sequenced was CD4+ T cells from blood buffy coats. The receptor was derived from a human donor in good health. The CDR3 bases are TGCGCCAGCAAGGGAGGCAGCGGGGACACCGGGGAGCTGTTTTTT. Amino acids: CASKGGSGDTGELFF.